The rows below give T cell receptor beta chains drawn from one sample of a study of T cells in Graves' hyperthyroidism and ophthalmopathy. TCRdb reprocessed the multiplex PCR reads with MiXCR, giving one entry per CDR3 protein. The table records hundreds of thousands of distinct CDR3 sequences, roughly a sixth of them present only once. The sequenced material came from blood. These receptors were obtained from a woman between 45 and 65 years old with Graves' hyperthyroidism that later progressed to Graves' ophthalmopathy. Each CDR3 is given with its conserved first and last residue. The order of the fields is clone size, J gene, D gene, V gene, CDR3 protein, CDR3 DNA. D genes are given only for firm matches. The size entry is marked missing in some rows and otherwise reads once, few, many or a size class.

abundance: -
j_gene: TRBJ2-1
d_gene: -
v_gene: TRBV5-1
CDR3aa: CASSSTEGNNEQFF
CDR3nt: TGCGCCAGCAGCTCAACGGAGGGGAACAATGAGCAGTTCTTC

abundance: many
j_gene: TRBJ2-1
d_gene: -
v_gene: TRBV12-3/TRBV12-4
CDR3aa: CASSLIGASQQFF
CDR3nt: TGTGCCAGCAGTTTGATAGGGGCGAGCCAGCAGTTCTTC

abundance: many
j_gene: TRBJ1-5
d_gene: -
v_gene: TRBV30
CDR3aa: CAWSVGTGNQPQHF
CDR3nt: TGTGCCTGGAGTGTGGGAACGGGCAATCAGCCCCAGCATTTT

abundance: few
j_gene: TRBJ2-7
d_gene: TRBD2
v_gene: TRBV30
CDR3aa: CAWSALGLAGADEQYF
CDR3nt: TGTGCCTGGAGTGCACTGGGACTAGCGGGGGCCGACGAGCAGTACTTC

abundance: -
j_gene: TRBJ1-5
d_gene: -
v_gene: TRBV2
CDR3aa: CASRQGRLGSNQPQHF
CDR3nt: TGTGCCAGCAGGCAGGGGCGGCTAGGGAGCAATCAGCCCCAGCATTTT

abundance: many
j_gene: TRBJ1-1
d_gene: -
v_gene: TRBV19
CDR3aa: CASSLYTVGNTEAFF
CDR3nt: TGTGCCAGTAGTTTGTACACGGTGGGGAACACTGAAGCTTTCTTT

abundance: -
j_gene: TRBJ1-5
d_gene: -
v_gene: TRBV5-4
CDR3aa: CASSPGLATDTQHF
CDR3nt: TGTGCCAGCAGCCCGGGACTAGCGACAGATACGCAGCATTTT

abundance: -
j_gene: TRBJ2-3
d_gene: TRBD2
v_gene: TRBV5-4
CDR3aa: CASSLVGLAGDLASTDTQYF
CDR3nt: TGTGCCAGCAGCTTGGTTGGACTAGCGGGCGATCTCGCTAGCACAGATACGCAGTATTTT

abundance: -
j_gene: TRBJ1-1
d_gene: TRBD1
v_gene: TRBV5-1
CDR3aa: CASSLGTGDASTEAFF
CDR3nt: TGCGCCAGCAGCTTGGGAACAGGGGATGCTAGCACTGAAGCTTTCTTT

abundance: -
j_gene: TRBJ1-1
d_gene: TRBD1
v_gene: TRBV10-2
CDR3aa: CASRDRGLLNTEAFF
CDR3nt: TGCGCCAGCAGGGACAGGGGGCTCTTGAACACTGAAGCTTTCTTT

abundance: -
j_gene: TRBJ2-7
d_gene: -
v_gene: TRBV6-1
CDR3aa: CASSHSRSYEQYF
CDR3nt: TGTGCCAGCAGCCACTCAAGGTCCTACGAGCAGTACTTC

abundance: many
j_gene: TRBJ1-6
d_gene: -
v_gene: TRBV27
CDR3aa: CASAPREGFNSPLHF
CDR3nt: TGTGCCAGCGCCCCCCGAGAGGGTTTCAATTCACCCCTCCACTTT

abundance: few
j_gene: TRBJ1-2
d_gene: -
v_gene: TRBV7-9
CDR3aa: CASSSQTDYGYTF
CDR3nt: TGTGCCAGCAGCTCCCAGACAGACTATGGCTACACCTTC

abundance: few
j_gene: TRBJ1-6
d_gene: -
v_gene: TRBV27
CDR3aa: CASSFGGVTYNSPLHF
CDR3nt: TGTGCCAGCAGTTTTGGAGGGGTAACCTATAATTCACCCCTCCACTTT

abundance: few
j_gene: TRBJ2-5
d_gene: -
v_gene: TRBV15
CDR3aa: CATSREPSGSQYF
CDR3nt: TGTGCCACCAGCAGGGAACCTTCTGGCTCCCAGTACTTC

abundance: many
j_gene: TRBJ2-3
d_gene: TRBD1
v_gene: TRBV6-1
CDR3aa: CASSTPGTGIGYTQYF
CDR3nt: TGTGCCAGCAGTACCCCCGGGACAGGGATAGGATATACGCAGTATTTT

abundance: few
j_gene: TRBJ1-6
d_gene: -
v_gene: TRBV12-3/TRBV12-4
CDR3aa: CASSLWTGSYNSPLHF
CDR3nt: TGTGCCAGCAGCCTGTGGACGGGCTCCTATAATTCACCCCTCCACTTT

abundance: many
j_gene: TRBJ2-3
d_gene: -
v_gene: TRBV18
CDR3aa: CASSPQARRDTQYF
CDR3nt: TGTGCCAGCTCACCCCAGGCGCGGCGGGATACGCAGTATTTT

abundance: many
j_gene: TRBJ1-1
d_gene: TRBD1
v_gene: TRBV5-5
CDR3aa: CASSPDRARTEAFF
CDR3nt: TGTGCCAGCAGCCCGGACAGGGCTCGCACTGAAGCTTTCTTT

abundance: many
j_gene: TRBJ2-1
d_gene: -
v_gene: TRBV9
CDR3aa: CASSVAGNEQFF
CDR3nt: TGTGCCAGCAGCGTAGCGGGCAATGAGCAGTTCTTC